A selection of T cell receptor beta chains follows, all from one sample in a study of blood T cell repertoires in COVID-19. The repertoire was sequenced with immunoSEQ multiplex PCR; TCRdb's copy has only in-frame clones and lacks some. The table has 150,000 to 200,000 clones, 80% to 85% seen once. Source material: peripheral blood. All receptors derive from a woman in her seventies with COVID-19, enrolled during active disease. The CDR3 runs from the conserved cysteine through the conserved F or W. Fields, in order: D gene, J gene, clone size, V gene, CDR3 DNA, CDR3 protein. D genes are given only for firm matches. The size entry is marked missing in some rows and otherwise reads once, few, many or a size class.

- TRBJ1-6 - TRBV9 TGTGCCAGCAGCGGAGGGTCACCCCTCCACTTT CASSGGSPLHF
- TRBJ2-5 - TRBV12-5 TGTGCTAGTGGCTCCCGGGGGGCGAGGGAGACCCAGTACTTC CASGSRGARETQYF
TRBD1 TRBJ1-5 - TRBV6-2/TRBV6-3 TGTGCCAGCAGCCCTATCTCGGGACAGGGACCGGACCAGCCCCAGCATTTT CASSPISGQGPDQPQHF
- TRBJ1-1 - TRBV14 TGTGCCAGCAGCCTCGCTCAGGGATCGAACACTGAAGCTTTCTTT CASSLAQGSNTEAFF
TRBD1 TRBJ2-1 - TRBV19 TGTGCCAGTAGTATAGATCTAGGGACAGCATACAATGAGCAGTTCTTC CASSIDLGTAYNEQFF
- TRBJ1-2 - TRBV28 TGTGCCAGCAGTCCCCCCGGACAGCTCTGGGAGGGCTACACCTTC CASSPPGQLWEGYTF
- TRBJ1-1 few TRBV28 TGTGCCAGCAGTTTGGGGCCGGGAGCTTTCTTT CASSLGPGAFF
- TRBJ1-1 - TRBV28 TGTGCCAGCAGCAAAGGAACAGGGATCACTGAAGCTTTCTTT CASSKGTGITEAFF
TRBD2 TRBJ2-4 - TRBV14 TGTGCCAGCAGCCAGCTAGCGGGAGGTGACATTCAGTACTTC CASSQLAGGDIQYF
TRBD1 TRBJ2-7 - TRBV12-3/TRBV12-4 TGTGCCAGCAGTGGACAGGGGCCCTACGAGCAGTACTTC CASSGQGPYEQYF
- TRBJ2-2 - TRBV3-1/TRBV3-2 TGTGCCAGCAGCCAAAATACAGGGAACGGGGAGCTGTTTTTT CASSQNTGNGELFF
TRBD1 TRBJ1-2 - TRBV27 TGTGCCAGCAGTCCAGGATTCGGCACAGGGGATCGTGGCTACACCTTC CASSPGFGTGDRGYTF
- TRBJ2-2 - TRBV6-5 TGTGCCGCCCGACAGGTGTCCACCGGGGAGCTGTTTTTT CAARQVSTGELFF
- TRBJ1-1 - TRBV11-2 TGTGCCAGCAGCTACCAGCCCGGGGTAGGCACTGAAGCTTTCTTT CASSYQPGVGTEAFF
TRBD2 TRBJ2-3 - TRBV5-6 TGTGCCAGCAGCTCTACTAGCGGGAGGCAAACAGATACGCAGTATTTT CASSSTSGRQTDTQYF
- TRBJ2-1 - TRBV28 TGTGCCAGCCGGACAGCCCCATCCTACAATGAGCAGTTCTTC CASRTAPSYNEQFF